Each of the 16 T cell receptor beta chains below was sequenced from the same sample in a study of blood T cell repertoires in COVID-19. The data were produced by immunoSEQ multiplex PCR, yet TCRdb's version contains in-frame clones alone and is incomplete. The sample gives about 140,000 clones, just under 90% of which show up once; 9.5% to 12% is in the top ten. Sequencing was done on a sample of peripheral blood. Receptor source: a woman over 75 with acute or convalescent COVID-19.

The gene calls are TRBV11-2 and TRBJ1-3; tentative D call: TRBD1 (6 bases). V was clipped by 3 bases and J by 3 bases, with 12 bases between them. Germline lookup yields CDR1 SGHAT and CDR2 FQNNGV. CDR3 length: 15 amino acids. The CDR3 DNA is TGTGCCAGCAGCTTTTCAGGGGACGGTGGAAACACCATATATTTT. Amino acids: CASSFSGDGGNTIYF.

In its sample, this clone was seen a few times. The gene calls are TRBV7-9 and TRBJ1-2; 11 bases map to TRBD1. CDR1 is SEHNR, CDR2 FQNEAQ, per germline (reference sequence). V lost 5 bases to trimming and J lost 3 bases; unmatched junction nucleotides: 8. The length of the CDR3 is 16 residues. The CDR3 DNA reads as TGTGCCAGCAGCACCCGGACAGGGGGCCTGGACTATGGCTACACCTTC. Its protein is CASSTRTGGLDYGYTF.

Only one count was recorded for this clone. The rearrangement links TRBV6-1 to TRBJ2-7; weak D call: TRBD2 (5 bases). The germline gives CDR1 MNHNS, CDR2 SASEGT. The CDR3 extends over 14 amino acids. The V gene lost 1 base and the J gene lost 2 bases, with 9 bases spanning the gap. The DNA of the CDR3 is TGTGCCAGCAGTGAAGGAGGGTCCGCCTACGAGCAGTACTTC. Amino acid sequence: CASSEGGSAYEQYF.

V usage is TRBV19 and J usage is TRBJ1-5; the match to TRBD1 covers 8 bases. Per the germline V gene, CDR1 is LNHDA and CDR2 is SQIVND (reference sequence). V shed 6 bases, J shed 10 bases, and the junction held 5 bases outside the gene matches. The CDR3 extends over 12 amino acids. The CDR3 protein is CASSGQGSPQHF. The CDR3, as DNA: TGTGCCAGTAGCGGACAGGGATCACCCCAGCATTTT. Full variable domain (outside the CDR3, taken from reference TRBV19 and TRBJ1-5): DGGITQSPKYLFRKEGQNVTLSCEQNLNHDAMYWYRQDPGQGLRLIYYSQIVNDFQKGDIAEGYSVSREKKESFPLTVTSAQKNPTAFYLCASSGQGSPQHFGDGTRLSIL.

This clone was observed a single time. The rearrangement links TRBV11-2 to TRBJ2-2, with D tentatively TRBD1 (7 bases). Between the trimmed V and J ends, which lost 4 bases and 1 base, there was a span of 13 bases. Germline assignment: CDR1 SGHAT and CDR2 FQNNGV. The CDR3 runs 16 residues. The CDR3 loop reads CASSSTRGENTGELFF. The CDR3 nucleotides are TGTGCCAGCAGCTCTACCAGGGGGGAGAACACCGGGGAGCTGTTTTTT.

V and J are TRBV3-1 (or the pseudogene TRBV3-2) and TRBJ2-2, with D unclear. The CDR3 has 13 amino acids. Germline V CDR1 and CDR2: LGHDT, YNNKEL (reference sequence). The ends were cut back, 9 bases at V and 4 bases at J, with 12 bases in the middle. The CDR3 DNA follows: TGTGCCAGTGGGCTTCAAATCACCGGGGAGCTGTTTTTT. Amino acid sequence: CASGLQITGELFF.

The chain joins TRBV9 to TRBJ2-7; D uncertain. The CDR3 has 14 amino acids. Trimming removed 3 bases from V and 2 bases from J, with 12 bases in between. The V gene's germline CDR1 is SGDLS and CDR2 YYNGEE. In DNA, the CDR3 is TGTGCCAGCAGCGAAGCGTCCACCGCCTACGAGCAGTACTTC. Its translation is CASSEASTAYEQYF.

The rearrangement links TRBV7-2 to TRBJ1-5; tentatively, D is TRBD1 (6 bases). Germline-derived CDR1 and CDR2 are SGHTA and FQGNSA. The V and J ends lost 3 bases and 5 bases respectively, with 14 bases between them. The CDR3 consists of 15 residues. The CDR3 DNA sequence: TGTGCCAGCAGCTTTAATCTGGCAGGGGATCAGCCCCAGCATTTT. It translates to CASSFNLAGDQPQHF.

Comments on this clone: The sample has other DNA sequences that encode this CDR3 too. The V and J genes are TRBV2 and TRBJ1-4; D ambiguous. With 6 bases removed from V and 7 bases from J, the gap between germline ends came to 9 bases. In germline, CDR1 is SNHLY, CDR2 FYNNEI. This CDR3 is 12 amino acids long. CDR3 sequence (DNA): TGTGCCAGCAGGGGCTTGGCTGAAAAACTGTTTTTT. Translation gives CASRGLAEKLFF.

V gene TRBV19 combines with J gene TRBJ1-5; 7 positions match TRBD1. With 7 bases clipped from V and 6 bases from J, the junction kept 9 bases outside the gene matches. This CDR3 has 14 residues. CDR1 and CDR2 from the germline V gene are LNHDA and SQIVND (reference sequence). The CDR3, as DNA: TGTGCCAGTACTCCGACAGGGTCCCGTCAGCCCCAGCATTTT. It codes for CASTPTGSRQPQHF.

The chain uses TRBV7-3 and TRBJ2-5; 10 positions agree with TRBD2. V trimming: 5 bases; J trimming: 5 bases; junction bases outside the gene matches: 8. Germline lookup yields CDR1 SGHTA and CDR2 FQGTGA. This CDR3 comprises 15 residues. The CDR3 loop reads CASSPQAGGRETQYF. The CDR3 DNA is TGTGCCAGCAGCCCACAAGCGGGGGGGCGGGAGACCCAGTACTTC.

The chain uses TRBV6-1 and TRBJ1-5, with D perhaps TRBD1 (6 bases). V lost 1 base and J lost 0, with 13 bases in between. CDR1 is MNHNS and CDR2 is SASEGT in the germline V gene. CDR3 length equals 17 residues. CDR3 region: CASSEVRGQLSNQPQHF. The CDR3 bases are TGTGCCAGCAGTGAAGTCAGGGGTCAGCTTAGCAATCAGCCCCAGCATTTT.

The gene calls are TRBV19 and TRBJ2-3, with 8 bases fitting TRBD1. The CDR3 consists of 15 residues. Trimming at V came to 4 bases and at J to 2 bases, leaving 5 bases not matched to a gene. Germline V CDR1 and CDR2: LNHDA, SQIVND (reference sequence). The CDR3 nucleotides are TGTGCCAGTAGTACGTACAGGGGGACCACAGATACGCAGTATTTT. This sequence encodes CASSTYRGTTDTQYF. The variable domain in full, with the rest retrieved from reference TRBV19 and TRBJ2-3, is DGGITQSPKYLFRKEGQNVTLSCEQNLNHDAMYWYRQDPGQGLRLIYYSQIVNDFQKGDIAEGYSVSREKKESFPLTVTSAQKNPTAFYLCASSTYRGTTDTQYFGPGTRLTVL.

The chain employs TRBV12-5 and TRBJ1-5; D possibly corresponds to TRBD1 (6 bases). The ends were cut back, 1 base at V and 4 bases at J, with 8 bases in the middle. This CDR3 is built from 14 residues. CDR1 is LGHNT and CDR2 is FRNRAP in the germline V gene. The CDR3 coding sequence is TGTGCTAGTGGTTTGGGGGGGCGTAATCAGCCCCAGCATTTT. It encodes CASGLGGRNQPQHF.

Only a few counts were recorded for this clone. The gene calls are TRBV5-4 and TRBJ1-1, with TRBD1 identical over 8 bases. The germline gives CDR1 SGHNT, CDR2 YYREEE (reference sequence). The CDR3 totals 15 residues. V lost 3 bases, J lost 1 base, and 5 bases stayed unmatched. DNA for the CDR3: TGTGCCAGCAGCTACCCAGGGACAGGGAACACTGAAGCTTTCTTT. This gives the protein CASSYPGTGNTEAFF.

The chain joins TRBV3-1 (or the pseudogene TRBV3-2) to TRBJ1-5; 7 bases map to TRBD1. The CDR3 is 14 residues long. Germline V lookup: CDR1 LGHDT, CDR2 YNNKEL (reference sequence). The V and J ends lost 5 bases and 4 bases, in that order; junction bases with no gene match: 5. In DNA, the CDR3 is TGTGCCAGCAGCGACCGGGACAGAAATCAGCCCCAGCATTTT. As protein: CASSDRDRNQPQHF.